This T cell receptor beta chain came from a study of cytomegalovirus exposure and HLA in healthy donors. PCR primers comprised 60 Vbeta and 13 Jbeta primers. Profiling relied on immunoSEQ multiplex PCR, and the TCRdb table lists in-frame clones only, not all of them. The sample data list 100,000 to 150,000 clones. Looked up from germline, CDR1 is ENHRY and CDR2 is SYGVKD. This CDR3 comprises 14 residues. Trimming shortened V by 4 bases and J by 0 bases, and 10 bases separated the two germline ends. The sample comprised PBMCs. This receptor was identified in a man between 18 and 35 years old in good health and CMV-seronegative. This rearrangement joins TRBV10-3 to TRBJ2-7; D gene uncertain. The CDR3 loop reads CAISAIDSSYEQYF. DNA for the CDR3: TGTGCCATCAGTGCCATCGATAGCTCCTACGAGCAGTACTTC.